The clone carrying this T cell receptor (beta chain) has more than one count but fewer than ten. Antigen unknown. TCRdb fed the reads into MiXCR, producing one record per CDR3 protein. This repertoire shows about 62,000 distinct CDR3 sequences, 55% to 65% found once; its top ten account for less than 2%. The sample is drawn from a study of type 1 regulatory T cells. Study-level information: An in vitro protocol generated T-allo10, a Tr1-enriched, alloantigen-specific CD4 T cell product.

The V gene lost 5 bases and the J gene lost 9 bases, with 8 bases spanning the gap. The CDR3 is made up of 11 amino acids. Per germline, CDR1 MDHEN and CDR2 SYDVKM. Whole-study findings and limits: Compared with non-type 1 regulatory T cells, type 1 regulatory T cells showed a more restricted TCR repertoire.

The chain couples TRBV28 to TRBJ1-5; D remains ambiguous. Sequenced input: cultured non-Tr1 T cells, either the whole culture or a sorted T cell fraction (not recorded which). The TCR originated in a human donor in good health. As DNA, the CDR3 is TGTGCCAGCAGTGCCGATCGGCCCCAGCATTTT. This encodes CASSADRPQHF.